Listed below are T cell receptor beta chains from one sample, sequenced in a study of blood T cell repertoires in COVID-19. Measured with immunoSEQ multiplex PCR; TCRdb has only the in-frame clones, and not every one. Altogether 100,000 to 150,000 clones are present, approximately 85% being singletons, with the ten largest covering about 3%. The material sequenced was peripheral blood. The receptors were gathered from a woman over 75 with COVID-19, enrolled during active disease. CDR3s include the opening cysteine and the closing phenylalanine or tryptophan. D genes are given only for firm matches. A clone size is listed for some rows: how often the clone was seen (once, few, many), or a class if it is expanded.

V	J	D	size	CDR3	DNA
TRBV5-5	TRBJ1-1	.	.	CASSLRWTENTEAFF	TGTGCCAGCAGCTTACGTTGGACAGAGAACACTGAAGCTTTCTTT
TRBV5-1	TRBJ2-7	TRBD1	once	CASSSRDRGTYEQYF	TGCGCCAGCAGCTCGAGAGACAGGGGCACCTACGAGCAGTACTTC
TRBV28	TRBJ2-1	TRBD2	.	CASSPQAGEGAEQFF	TGTGCCAGCAGTCCCCAAGCGGGAGAAGGTGCTGAGCAGTTCTTC
TRBV4-2	TRBJ1-2	.	.	CASSQAGSGADGYTF	TGTGCCAGCAGCCAAGCCGGGTCAGGGGCGGATGGCTACACCTTC
TRBV5-1	TRBJ1-2	.	.	CASSLARTGNVIDEGYTF	TGCGCCAGCAGCTTGGCCAGAACAGGGAATGTTATTGATGAGGGCTACACCTTC
TRBV15	TRBJ1-3	.	.	CATSRDNSGNTIYF	TGTGCCACCAGCAGAGATAACTCTGGAAACACCATATATTTT
TRBV5-6	TRBJ2-1	.	.	CASSLVGLTYNEQFF	TGTGCCAGCAGCTTGGTTGGACTTACTTACAATGAGCAGTTCTTC
TRBV2	TRBJ2-1	TRBD2	.	CASSDAGEKEQFF	TGTGCCAGCAGTGACGCGGGAGAAAAGGAGCAGTTCTTC
TRBV3-1/TRBV3-2	TRBJ2-1	TRBD2	.	CASSRNPWGLLHNEQFF	TGTGCCAGCAGCCGCAACCCTTGGGGACTACTCCACAATGAGCAGTTCTTC
TRBV2	TRBJ1-2	.	.	CASNTGLANYGYTF	TGTGCCAGCAACACAGGGTTAGCTAACTATGGCTACACCTTC
TRBV2	TRBJ1-2	.	.	CASSYLGELTGNGYTF	TGTGCCAGCAGTTACCTAGGAGAATTGACAGGCAATGGCTACACCTTC
TRBV24-1	TRBJ1-6	.	.	CATSDFIRAGLYNSPLHF	TGTGCCACCAGTGATTTCATCAGGGCGGGATTGTATAATTCACCCCTCCACTTT
TRBV28	TRBJ1-2	TRBD1	few	CASSLDRVDGYTF	TGTGCCAGCTCCCTGGACAGGGTCGATGGCTACACCTTC
TRBV18	TRBJ2-2	TRBD1	.	CASSPPTGAMNTGELFF	TGTGCCAGCTCACCTCCGACAGGGGCCATGAACACCGGGGAGCTGTTTTTT
TRBV25-1	TRBJ2-5	.	.	CASSDRRGLETQYF	TGTGCCAGCAGTGATCGCCGAGGTTTGGAGACCCAGTACTTC
TRBV9	TRBJ2-7	TRBD2	.	CASSVVAGPSYEQYF	TGTGCCAGCAGCGTAGTAGCGGGACCTAGTTACGAGCAGTACTTC
TRBV11-2	TRBJ2-7	.	.	CASSFAVYEQYF	TGTGCCAGCAGCTTTGCGGTATACGAGCAGTACTTC
TRBV6-5	TRBJ2-7	.	.	CASSPGKREQYF	TGTGCCAGCAGTCCGGGAAAACGGGAGCAGTACTTC
TRBV28	TRBJ1-5	TRBD1	.	CASSATGGWGNQPQHF	TGTGCCAGCAGCGCCACAGGGGGCTGGGGTAATCAGCCCCAGCATTTT